This TCR beta chain derives from a study of blood T cells in healthy people across ages. Total RNA amounts of at least 6 micrograms were extracted per sample. This clonotype was counted only a few times. The V end lost 4 bases, the J end lost 10 bases, and 9 bases lay between the germline ends. In germline, CDR1 is SGHNT, CDR2 YYREEE (reference sequence). The CDR3 spans 11 residues. For the second PCR, which ran for 7 to 11 cycles, a sample-barcoded 5' primer and a J-beta primer mix were used. Every sample gave at least 2.5 million paired-end reads containing CDR3. Each CDR3 protein gets one entry after TCRdb re-called the 5' RACE reads with MiXCR. The sample shows 650,000 to 1,000,000 distinct CDR3 sequences, about 34% of them seen only once.

Sequencing used blood. The TCR sequence derives from a young man in good health. The V call is TRBV5-4, the J call TRBJ2-1; no clear D. The CDR3 nucleotides read TGTGCCAGCAGCGGCGACCGAGAGCAGTTCTTC. Encoded protein: CASSGDREQFF.